This T cell receptor beta chain was sequenced in a study of PD-L1 blockade in urothelial cancer. The data were produced by immunoSEQ multiplex PCR, yet TCRdb's version contains in-frame clones alone and is incomplete. The table lists around 100,000 clones, approximately 85% of them singletons. This clone was recorded only once. Locally advanced or metastatic urothelial carcinoma affected all patients. This CDR3 comprises 17 residues. The germline V gene encodes CDR1 MDHEN and CDR2 SYDVKM. V lost 6 bases and J 0 bases, leaving 18 bases between the germline ends. The rearrangement joins TRBV28 to TRBJ1-5; D perhaps matches TRBD1 (6 bases). The sequencing here drew on PBMCs, taken around atezolizumab (anti-PD-L1) treatment. This receptor was taken from a man between 45 and 60 years old with urothelial cancer. The CDR3 protein is CASSDFRDTYSNQPQHF. DNA for the CDR3: TGTGCCAGCAGCGACTTCCGGGACACCTATAGCAATCAGCCCCAGCATTTT.